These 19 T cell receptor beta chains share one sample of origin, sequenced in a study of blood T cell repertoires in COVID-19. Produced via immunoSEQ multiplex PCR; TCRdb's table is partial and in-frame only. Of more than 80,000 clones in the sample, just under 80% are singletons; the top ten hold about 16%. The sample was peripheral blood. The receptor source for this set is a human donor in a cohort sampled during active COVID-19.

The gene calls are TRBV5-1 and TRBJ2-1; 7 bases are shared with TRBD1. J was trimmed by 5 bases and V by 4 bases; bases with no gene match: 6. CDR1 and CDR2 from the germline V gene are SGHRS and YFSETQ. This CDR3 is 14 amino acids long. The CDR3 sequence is CASSGTGAHNEQFF. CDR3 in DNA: TGCGCCAGCAGCGGAACAGGGGCCCACAATGAGCAGTTCTTC.

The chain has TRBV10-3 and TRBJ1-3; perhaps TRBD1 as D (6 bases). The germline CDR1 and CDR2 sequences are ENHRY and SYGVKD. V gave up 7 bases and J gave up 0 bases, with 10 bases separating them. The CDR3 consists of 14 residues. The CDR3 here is CAIKDRISGNTIYF. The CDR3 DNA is TGTGCCATCAAAGACAGGATCTCTGGAAACACCATATATTTT.

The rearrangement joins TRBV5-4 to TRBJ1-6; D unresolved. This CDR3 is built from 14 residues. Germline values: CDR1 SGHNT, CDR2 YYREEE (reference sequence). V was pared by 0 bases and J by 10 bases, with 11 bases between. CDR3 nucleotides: TGTGCCAGCAGCTTGGTTGAGGGAGGATCACCCCTCCACTTT. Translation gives CASSLVEGGSPLHF.

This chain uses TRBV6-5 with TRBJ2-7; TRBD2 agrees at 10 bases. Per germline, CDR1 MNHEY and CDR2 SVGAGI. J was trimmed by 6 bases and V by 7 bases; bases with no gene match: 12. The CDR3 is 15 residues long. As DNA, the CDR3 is TGTGCCAGCACCGGGGGGCGGGCTAGCGGGAGCGAGCAGTACTTC. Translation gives CASTGGRASGSEQYF.

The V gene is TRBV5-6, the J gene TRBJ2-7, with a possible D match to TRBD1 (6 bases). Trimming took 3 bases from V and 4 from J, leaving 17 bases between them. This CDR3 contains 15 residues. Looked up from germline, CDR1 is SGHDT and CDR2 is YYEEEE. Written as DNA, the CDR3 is TGTGCCAGCAGCTGGGGGTCAGGGGTAGCGTACGAGCAGTACTTC. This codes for CASSWGSGVAYEQYF. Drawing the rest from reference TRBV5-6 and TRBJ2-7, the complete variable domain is DAGVTQSPTHLIKTRGQQVTLRCSPKSGHDTVSWYQQALGQGPQFIFQYYEEEERQRGNFPDRFSGHQFPNYSSELNVNALLLGDSALYLCASSWGSGVAYEQYFGPGTRLTVT.

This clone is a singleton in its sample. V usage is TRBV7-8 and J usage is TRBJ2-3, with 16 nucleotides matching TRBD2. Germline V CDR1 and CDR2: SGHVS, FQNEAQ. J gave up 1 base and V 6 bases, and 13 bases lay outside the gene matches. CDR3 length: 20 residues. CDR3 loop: CASSPRRGLAGGPGTDTQYF. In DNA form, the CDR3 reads TGTGCCAGCAGTCCCCGACGGGGACTAGCGGGAGGGCCGGGCACAGATACGCAGTATTTT. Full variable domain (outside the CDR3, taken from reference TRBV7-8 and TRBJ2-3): GAGVSQSPRYKVAKRGQDVALRCDPISGHVSLFWYQQALGQGPEFLTYFQNEAQLDKSGLPSDRFFAERPEGSVSTLKIQRTQQEDSAVYLCASSPRRGLAGGPGTDTQYFGPGTRLTVL.

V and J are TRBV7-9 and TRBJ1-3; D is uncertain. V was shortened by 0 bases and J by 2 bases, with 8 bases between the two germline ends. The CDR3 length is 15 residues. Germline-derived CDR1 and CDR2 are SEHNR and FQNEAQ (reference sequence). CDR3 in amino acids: CASSLAQSTGNTIYF. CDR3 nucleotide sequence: TGTGCCAGCAGCTTAGCTCAGTCCACTGGAAACACCATATATTTT. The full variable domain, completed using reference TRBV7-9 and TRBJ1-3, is DTGVSQNPRHKITKRGQNVTFRCDPISEHNRLYWYRQTLGQGPEFLTYFQNEAQLEKSRLLSDRFSAERPKGSFSTLEIQRTEQGDSAMYLCASSLAQSTGNTIYFGEGSWLTVV.

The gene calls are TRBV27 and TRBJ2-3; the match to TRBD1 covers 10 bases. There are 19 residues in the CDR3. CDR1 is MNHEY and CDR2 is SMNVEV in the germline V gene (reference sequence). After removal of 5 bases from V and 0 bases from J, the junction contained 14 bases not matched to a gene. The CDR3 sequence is CASSNRDRGGSTSTDTQYF. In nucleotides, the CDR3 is TGTGCCAGCAGTAACCGGGACAGGGGAGGTTCCACTAGCACAGATACGCAGTATTTT.

In nucleotides, the CDR3 is TGTGCCAGCAGAAAGGGGTCCCCTCTCCGGGGGGAGCTGTTTTTT. It encodes CASRKGSPLRGELFF. J is TRBJ2-2 and V is TRBV21-1; the D segment call TRBD1 is taken from the table without a DNA check. TRBV21-1 is a pseudogene locus. The CDR3 sequence is 15 residues long.

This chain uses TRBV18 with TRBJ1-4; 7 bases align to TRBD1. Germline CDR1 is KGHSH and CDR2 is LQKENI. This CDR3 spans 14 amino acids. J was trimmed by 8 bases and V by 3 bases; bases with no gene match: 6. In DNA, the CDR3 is TGTGCCAGCTCACCGGGCCAGGGGGGCGAAAAACTGTTTTTT. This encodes CASSPGQGGEKLFF.

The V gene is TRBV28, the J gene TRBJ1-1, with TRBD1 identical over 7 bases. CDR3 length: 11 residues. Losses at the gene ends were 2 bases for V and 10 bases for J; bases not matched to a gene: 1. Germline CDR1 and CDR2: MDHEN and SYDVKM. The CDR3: CASSLRQGAFF. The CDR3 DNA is TGTGCCAGCAGTTTAAGACAGGGAGCTTTCTTT.

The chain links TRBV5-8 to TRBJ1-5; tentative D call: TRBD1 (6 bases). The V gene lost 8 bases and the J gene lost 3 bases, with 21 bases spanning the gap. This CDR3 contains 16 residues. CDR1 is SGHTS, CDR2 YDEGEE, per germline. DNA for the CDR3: TGTGCCAGTAGCCATTCTCCCGGGACAAACAATCAGCCCCAGCATTTT. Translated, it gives CASSHSPGTNNQPQHF.

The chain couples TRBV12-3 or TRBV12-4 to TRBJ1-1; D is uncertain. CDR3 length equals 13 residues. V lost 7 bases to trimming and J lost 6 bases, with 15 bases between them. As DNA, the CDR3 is TGTGCCAGCACTACCCGTCCTCGGGCTGAAGCTTTCTTT. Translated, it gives CASTTRPRAEAFF.

CDR3: CASRRVDEKLFF. The CDR3 coding sequence is TGTGCCAGCAGGAGGGTGGACGAAAAACTGTTTTTT. The chain joins TRBV6-6 to TRBJ1-4; no definite D call. Trimming shortened V by 6 bases and J by 8 bases, and 10 bases separated the two germline ends. The CDR3 runs to 12 residues. CDR1 is MNHNY and CDR2 is SVGAGI in the germline V gene (reference sequence).

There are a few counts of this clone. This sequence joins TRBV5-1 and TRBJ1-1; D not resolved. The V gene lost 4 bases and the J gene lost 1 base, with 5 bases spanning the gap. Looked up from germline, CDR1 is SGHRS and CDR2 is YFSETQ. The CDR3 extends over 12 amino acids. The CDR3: CASSDTNTEAFF. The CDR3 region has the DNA TGCGCCAGCAGCGACACGAACACTGAAGCTTTCTTT.

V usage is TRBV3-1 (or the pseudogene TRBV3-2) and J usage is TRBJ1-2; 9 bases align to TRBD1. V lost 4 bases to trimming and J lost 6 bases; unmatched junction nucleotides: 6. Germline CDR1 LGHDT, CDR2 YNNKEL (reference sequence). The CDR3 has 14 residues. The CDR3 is CASSRTGGQNGYTF. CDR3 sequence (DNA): TGTGCCAGCAGCCGAACAGGGGGCCAAAATGGCTACACCTTC.

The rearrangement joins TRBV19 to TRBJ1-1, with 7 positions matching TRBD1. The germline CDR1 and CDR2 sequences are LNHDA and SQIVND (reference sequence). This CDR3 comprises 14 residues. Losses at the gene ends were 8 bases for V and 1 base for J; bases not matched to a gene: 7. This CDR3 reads CASRNRGQNTEAFF. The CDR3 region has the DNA TGTGCCAGTCGAAACAGGGGCCAGAACACTGAAGCTTTCTTT. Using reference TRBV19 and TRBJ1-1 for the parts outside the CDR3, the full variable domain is DGGITQSPKYLFRKEGQNVTLSCEQNLNHDAMYWYRQDPGQGLRLIYYSQIVNDFQKGDIAEGYSVSREKKESFPLTVTSAQKNPTAFYLCASRNRGQNTEAFFGQGTRLTVV.

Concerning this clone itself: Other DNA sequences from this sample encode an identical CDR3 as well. The CDR3 DNA reads as TGTGCCAGCAGCGTGGGCGGGGGTAGCACCGGGGAGCTGTTTTTT. Translating gives CASSVGGGSTGELFF. This sequence joins TRBV9 and TRBJ2-2, with 7 bases fitting TRBD2. Germline V gene data show CDR1 as SGDLS and CDR2 as YYNGEE. This CDR3 region has 15 residues. After removal of 2 bases from V and 4 bases from J, the junction contained 5 bases not matched to a gene.

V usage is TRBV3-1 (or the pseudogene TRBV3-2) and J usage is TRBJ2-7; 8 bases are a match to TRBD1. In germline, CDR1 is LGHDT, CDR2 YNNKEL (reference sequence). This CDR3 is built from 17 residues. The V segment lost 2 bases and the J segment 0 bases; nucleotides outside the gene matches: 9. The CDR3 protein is CASSQSGQGLSSYEQYF. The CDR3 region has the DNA TGTGCCAGCAGCCAATCCGGACAGGGTTTAAGCTCCTACGAGCAGTACTTC.